This T cell receptor (beta chain) came from a study of PD-1 blockade in classical Hodgkin lymphoma. In every patient, relapse followed autologous stem cell transplantation, while exposure to brentuximab vedotin differed. The V end lost 1 base, the J end lost 4 bases, and 13 bases lay between the germline ends. This CDR3 region has 15 residues. In germline, CDR1 is SEHNR, CDR2 FQNEAQ (reference sequence). Sequenced by immunoSEQ multiplex PCR; TCRdb stores in-frame clones only, minus some. This sample has tens of thousands of clones; approximately 90% occur once, and the top ten carry 15%. The clonotype originates from a human donor with classical Hodgkin lymphoma. Sequenced material: peripheral blood mononuclear cells (PBMCs), taken at baseline. The genes are TRBV7-9 and TRBJ1-2; D unclear. The CDR3 nucleotides are TGTGCCAGCAGCTTAGGGGTGATGGAGGGCTATGGCTACACCTTC. It translates to CASSLGVMEGYGYTF.